This TCR beta chain was sequenced during a study of T cells in localized non-small cell lung cancer. The CDR3 is 12 residues long. The V gene's germline CDR1 is ENHRY and CDR2 SYGVKD. V shed 3 bases and J shed 3 bases, with 6 bases lying between them. Assay: immunoSEQ multiplex PCR; the TCRdb copy retains only in-frame clones and omits some. Altogether 100,000 to 150,000 clones are present, 80% to 90% being singletons, with the ten largest covering over 1.5%. The TCR comes from an older female donor with stage I lung adenocarcinoma. The chain links TRBV10-3 to TRBJ2-7; D not certain. Sequenced material: peripheral blood, taken before any cancer treatment. Here the CDR3 DNA reads TGTGCCATCAGTGACGCCGGCTACGAGCAGTACTTC. Translating it yields CAISDAGYEQYF.